Below, one T cell receptor (beta chain) is given with its context. The antigen remains undetermined. Trimming shortened V by 6 bases and J by 2 bases, and 15 bases separated the two germline ends. Germline V gene sequence: CDR1 MGHRA, CDR2 YSYEKL. This CDR3 has 15 amino acids. Into CD45RA+ naive and CD45RA-negative memory subsets, the CD4+ cells were split. Assay: immunoSEQ multiplex PCR; the TCRdb copy retains only in-frame clones and omits some. The sample lists some 1.1 million clones; approximately 80% were seen once. The data are from a study of shared clonotypes between healthy human individuals. General study findings and limits: The study's rarefaction showed incomplete sorted-subset sequencing despite large depth. A small donor pool kept down the genetic and exposure-history diversity that was represented.

V and J are TRBV4-1 and TRBJ2-3; the D gene is possibly TRBD1 (6 bases). The receptor's source is a man between 18 and 35 years old in good health. Some clones in this sample may be carry-over from other donors' samples. Source material: memory CD4+ T cells from PBMCs. The subset is: CD45RA-negative fraction. The CDR3 DNA is TGCGCCAGCAGTGTGGGGGCGGTCTTCACAGATACGCAGTATTTT. This encodes CASSVGAVFTDTQYF.